The 27 T cell receptor beta chains below come from one sample, sequenced in a study of monozygotic twins with inflammatory bowel disease. TCRdb reprocessed the 5' RACE reads; each CDR3 protein has one entry and no DNA is given. In all, the sample yields 150,000 or so distinct CDR3 sequences. The sample taken for sequencing was blood. The receptors stem from a human donor with ulcerative colitis or Crohn's disease, or a healthy co-twin of an affected twin (not recorded which).

The chain uses TRBV7-2 and TRBJ2-7; TCRdb's assignment of TRBD1 cannot be checked, as there is no DNA. Per germline, CDR1 SGHTA and CDR2 FQGNSA. The CDR3 has 17 residues. CDR3 sequence reads: CASSLKSPGYPAYEQYF.

This chain joins TRBV29-1 and TRBJ1-1; TCRdb selects TRBD1, and the lack of DNA leaves this call unchecked. Germline CDR1 is SQVTM and CDR2 is ANQGSEA. The CDR3 is 15 residues long. The CDR3 loop reads CSVSQGSGANTEAFF.

The chain couples TRBV7-2 to TRBJ2-7; TCRdb designates TRBD2, a call that cannot be tested without DNA. The CDR3 runs 13 residues. Germline CDR1 reads SGHTA; CDR2 reads FQGNSA. CDR3 sequence reads: CAKRTSGTYEQYF.

This CDR3 is CASSQETSGRPKFF. The rearrangement joins TRBV3-1 to TRBJ2-1; TCRdb gives TRBD2 as the D gene, but with no DNA this cannot be confirmed. Germline V CDR1 and CDR2: LGHDT, YNNKEL (reference sequence). This CDR3 region has 14 residues.

The chain employs TRBV20-1 and TRBJ2-1. The CDR3 totals 16 residues. Germline V gene sequence: CDR1 DFQATT, CDR2 SNEGSKA (reference sequence). The CDR3 sequence is CSARAKGFLSYNEQFF.

The chain combines TRBV20-1 with TRBJ1-3. Per germline, CDR1 DFQATT and CDR2 SNEGSKA (reference sequence). The CDR3 contains 15 residues. The CDR3 reads CSARREMSSGNTIYF.

This chain joins TRBV7-7 and TRBJ1-4; TCRdb names TRBD1, which stays unverified in the absence of DNA. This CDR3 region has 13 residues. Germline V gives CDR1 SSHAT, CDR2 FNYEAQ (reference sequence). The CDR3: CASSLDQGEKLFF.

This chain uses TRBV7-2 with TRBJ2-7. Germline-derived CDR1 and CDR2 are SGHTA and FQGNSA. The length of the CDR3 is 14 residues. The CDR3 here is CASSLSGRAHEQYF. Full variable domain (missing parts from reference TRBV7-2 and TRBJ2-7): GAGVSQSPSNKVTEKGKDVELRCDPISGHTALYWYRQSLGQGLEFLIYFQGNSAPDKSGLPSDRFSAERTGGSVSTLTIQRTQQEDSAVYLCASSLSGRAHEQYFGPGTRLTVT.

The rearrangement joins TRBV19 to TRBJ1-5; TCRdb gives TRBD1 as the D gene, but with no DNA this cannot be confirmed. The germline gives CDR1 LNHDA, CDR2 SQIVND (reference sequence). The CDR3 runs 16 residues. Here the CDR3 reads CASSPSGTGGYQPQHF. The variable domain in full, with the rest retrieved from reference TRBV19 and TRBJ1-5, is DGGITQSPKYLFRKEGQNVTLSCEQNLNHDAMYWYRQDPGQGLRLIYYSQIVNDFQKGDIAEGYSVSREKKESFPLTVTSAQKNPTAFYLCASSPSGTGGYQPQHFGDGTRLSIL.

The genes are TRBV25-1 and TRBJ1-2. Germline CDR1 MGHDK, CDR2 SYGVNS. This CDR3 contains 14 residues. The chain's CDR3 is CASSEGDVVYGYTF.

The chain employs TRBV4-2 and TRBJ1-5; the D call of TRBD1 rests on TCRdb alone, since no DNA is present to check it. The CDR3 loop spans 15 amino acids. Germline assignment: CDR1 LGHNA and CDR2 YNFKEQ. CDR3 loop: CASSQDSGSHQPQHF.

V and J are TRBV9 and TRBJ2-1; TCRdb designates TRBD2, a call that cannot be tested without DNA. The CDR3 is 16 amino acids. CDR1 and CDR2 from the germline V gene are SGDLS and YYNGEE. The CDR3 is CASSDSSGTYFNEQFF.

The chain couples TRBV20-1 to TRBJ1-5. The CDR3 is 13 amino acids. The germline V gene encodes CDR1 DFQATT and CDR2 SNEGSKA (reference sequence). The CDR3 sequence: CSARLQQNQPQHF.

The chain links TRBV5-1 to TRBJ2-7; there is no DNA to check the TCRdb D call of TRBD2. CDR1 and CDR2 from the germline V gene are SGHRS and YFSETQ. There are 16 residues in the CDR3. CDR3 loop: CASRSSTGTAAYEQYF.

The J gene is TRBJ2-2, the V gene TRBV11-2; the D gene TCRdb calls, TRBD1, cannot be checked with no DNA. Germline loops: CDR1 SGHAT, CDR2 FQNNGV. The CDR3 has 19 amino acids. CDR3 in amino acids: CASSPQTGTGALATGELFF. The full variable domain, its missing parts supplied by reference TRBV11-2 and TRBJ2-2, is EAGVAQSPRYKIIEKRQSVAFWCNPISGHATLYWYQQILGQGPKLLIQFQNNGVVDDSQLPKDRFSAERLKGVDSTLKIQPAKLEDSAVYLCASSPQTGTGALATGELFFGEGSRLTVL.

The chain's CDR3 is CASSWRAQNEQFF. V gene TRBV7-3 combines with J gene TRBJ2-1; the D call of TRBD2 rests on TCRdb alone, since no DNA is present to check it. The germline gives CDR1 SGHTA, CDR2 FQGTGA. The CDR3 loop spans 13 amino acids.

The chain carries TRBV24-1 and TRBJ1-5; checking the TCRdb D call of TRBD1 is not possible without DNA. The germline gives CDR1 KGHDR, CDR2 SFDVKD. The CDR3 has 14 amino acids. The CDR3: CATSASMGDQPQHF.

J is TRBJ2-1 and V is TRBV7-9; TCRdb returns TRBD1, unconfirmable since there is no DNA. The CDR3 is made up of 15 amino acids. Germline-derived CDR1 and CDR2 are SEHNR and FQNEAQ (reference sequence). The chain's CDR3 is CASSPRVLGHNEQFF.

This chain uses TRBV9 with TRBJ1-1. The CDR3 loop spans 14 amino acids. Germline V lookup: CDR1 SGDLS, CDR2 YYNGEE. CDR3 protein: CASSPGLEVNLAFF.

The V gene is TRBV6-2 or TRBV6-3, the J gene TRBJ2-2; TCRdb calls TRBD2, which cannot be checked without DNA. The germline V gene encodes CDR1 MNHEY and CDR2 SVGEGT. The length of the CDR3 is 13 residues. The CDR3 reads CAIGTSGSWELFF.

The chain uses TRBV12-3 or TRBV12-4 and TRBJ1-1. This CDR3 region has 13 residues. CDR3 protein: CASSTLGDTEAFF.

The gene calls are TRBV20-1 and TRBJ2-1; the TCRdb call, TRBD2, lacks DNA for checking. The CDR3 contains 14 residues. Germline V CDR1 and CDR2: DFQATT, SNEGSKA (reference sequence). CDR3 region: CSARRPSGYNEQFF.

V and J are TRBV5-1 and TRBJ2-1; TCRdb reports TRBD1, a call that lacks DNA to check it against. The CDR3 contains 17 residues. Germline V gives CDR1 SGHRS, CDR2 YFSETQ. The CDR3 sequence: CASSLSVQGASPYEQFF.

The CDR3 sequence is CASSLPGGTSGNIQYF. The chain links TRBV28 to TRBJ2-4; TCRdb's assignment of TRBD2 cannot be checked, as there is no DNA. CDR1 MDHEN and CDR2 SYDVKM come from the germline V gene. CDR3 length equals 16 residues.

This chain uses TRBV12-3 or TRBV12-4 with TRBJ2-5. The CDR3 totals 11 residues. The CDR3 here is CASTVKETQYF.

This chain connects TRBV5-5 to TRBJ1-5. Germline V lookup: CDR1 SGHKS, CDR2 YYEKEE (reference sequence). The CDR3 totals 13 residues. CDR3 sequence reads: CASSLISNQPQHF.

This CDR3 reads CASSRDSDRAARGGELFF. The chain employs TRBV5-4 and TRBJ2-2; TCRdb outputs TRBD1, but without DNA this stays unchecked. CDR3 length: 18 residues. Germline V gives CDR1 SGHNT, CDR2 YYREEE (reference sequence). Full variable domain (outside the CDR3, taken from reference TRBV5-4 and TRBJ2-2): ETGVTQSPTHLIKTRGQQVTLRCSSQSGHNTVSWYQQALGQGPQFIFQYYREEENGRGNFPPRFSGLQFPNYSSELNVNALELDDSALYLCASSRDSDRAARGGELFFGEGSRLTVL.